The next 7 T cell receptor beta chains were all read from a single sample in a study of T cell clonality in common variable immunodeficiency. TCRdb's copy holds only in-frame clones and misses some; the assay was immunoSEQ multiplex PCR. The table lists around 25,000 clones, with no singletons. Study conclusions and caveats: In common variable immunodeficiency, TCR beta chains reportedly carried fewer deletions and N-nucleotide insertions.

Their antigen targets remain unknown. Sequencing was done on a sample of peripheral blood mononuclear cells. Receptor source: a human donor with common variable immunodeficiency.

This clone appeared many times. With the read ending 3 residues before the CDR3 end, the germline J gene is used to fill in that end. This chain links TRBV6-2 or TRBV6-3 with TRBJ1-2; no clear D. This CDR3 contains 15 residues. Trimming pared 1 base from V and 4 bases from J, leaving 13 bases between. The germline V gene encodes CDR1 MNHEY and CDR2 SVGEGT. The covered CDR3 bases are TGTGCCAGCAGTTACTTGGAGCACCGGGGCTATGGC. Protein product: CASSYLEHRGYG. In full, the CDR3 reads CASSYLEHRGYGYTF.

The CDR3 sequence is CASSFWTNEGDSPLHF. The sequenced CDR3 bases are TGTGCCAGCAGCTTTTGGACAAACGAGGGTGATTCACCC. The V call is TRBV5-4, the J call TRBJ1-6; TRBD1 is a possible D gene (5 bases). The CDR3 extends 3 residues past the end of the read, so its final part is completed from the germline J gene. The CDR3 contains 16 residues. Germline V lookup: CDR1 SGHNT, CDR2 YYREEE (reference sequence). Deletions cut 2 bases from V and 8 bases from J, with 17 bases between. The variable domain in full, with the rest retrieved from reference TRBV5-4 and TRBJ1-6, is ETGVTQSPTHLIKTRGQQVTLRCSSQSGHNTVSWYQQALGQGPQFIFQYYREEENGRGNFPPRFSGLQFPNYSSELNVNALELDDSALYLCASSFWTNEGDSPLHFGNGTRLTVT.

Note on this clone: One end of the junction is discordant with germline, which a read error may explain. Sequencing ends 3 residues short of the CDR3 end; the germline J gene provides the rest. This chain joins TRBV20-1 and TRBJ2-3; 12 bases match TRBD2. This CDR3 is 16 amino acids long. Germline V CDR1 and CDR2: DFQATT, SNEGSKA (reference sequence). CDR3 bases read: TGCAGTGCTAGAGGCGGGACTAGCGGGCTCACAGATGCG. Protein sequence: CSARGGTSGLTDA. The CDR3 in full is CSARGGTSGLTDAQYF.

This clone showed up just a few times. CDR3 residues: CASRDPLAGGDTQYF. Partial CDR3 DNA: TGTGCCAGCAGGGACCCACTAGCGGGGGGGGATACG. The chain joins TRBV2 to TRBJ2-3, with 13 bases aligning to TRBD2. The missing CDR3 end, 3 residues past where the read stops, is filled in from the germline J gene. From germline, CDR1 is SNHLY and CDR2 FYNNEI. The V segment lost 6 bases and the J segment 6 bases; nucleotides outside the gene matches: 6. This CDR3 comprises 15 residues.

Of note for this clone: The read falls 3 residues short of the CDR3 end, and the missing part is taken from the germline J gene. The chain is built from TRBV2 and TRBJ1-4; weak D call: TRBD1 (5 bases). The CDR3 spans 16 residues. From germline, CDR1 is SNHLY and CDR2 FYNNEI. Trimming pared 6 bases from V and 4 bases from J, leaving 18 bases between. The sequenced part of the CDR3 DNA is TGTGCCAGCAGCGAGGGCGCGGGGGTCTTTAATGAAAAA. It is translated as CASSEGAGVFNEK. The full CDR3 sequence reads CASSEGAGVFNEKLFF.

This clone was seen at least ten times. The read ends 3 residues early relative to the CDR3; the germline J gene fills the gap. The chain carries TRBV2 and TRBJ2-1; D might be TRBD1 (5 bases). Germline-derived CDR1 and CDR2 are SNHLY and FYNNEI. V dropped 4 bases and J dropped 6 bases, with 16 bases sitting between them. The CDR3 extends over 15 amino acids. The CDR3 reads CASSGWGQAVNEQFF. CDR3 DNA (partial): TGTGCCAGCAGTGGTTGGGGCCAGGCCGTCAATGAG.

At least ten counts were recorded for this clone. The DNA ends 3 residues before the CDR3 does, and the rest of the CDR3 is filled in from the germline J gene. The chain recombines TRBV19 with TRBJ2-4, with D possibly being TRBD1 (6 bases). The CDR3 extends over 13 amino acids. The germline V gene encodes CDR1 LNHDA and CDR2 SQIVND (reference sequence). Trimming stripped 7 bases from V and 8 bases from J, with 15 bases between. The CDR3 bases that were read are TGTGCCAGTATCCCGGCAGGGGTGGACATT. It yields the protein CASIPAGVDI. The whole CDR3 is CASIPAGVDIQYF.